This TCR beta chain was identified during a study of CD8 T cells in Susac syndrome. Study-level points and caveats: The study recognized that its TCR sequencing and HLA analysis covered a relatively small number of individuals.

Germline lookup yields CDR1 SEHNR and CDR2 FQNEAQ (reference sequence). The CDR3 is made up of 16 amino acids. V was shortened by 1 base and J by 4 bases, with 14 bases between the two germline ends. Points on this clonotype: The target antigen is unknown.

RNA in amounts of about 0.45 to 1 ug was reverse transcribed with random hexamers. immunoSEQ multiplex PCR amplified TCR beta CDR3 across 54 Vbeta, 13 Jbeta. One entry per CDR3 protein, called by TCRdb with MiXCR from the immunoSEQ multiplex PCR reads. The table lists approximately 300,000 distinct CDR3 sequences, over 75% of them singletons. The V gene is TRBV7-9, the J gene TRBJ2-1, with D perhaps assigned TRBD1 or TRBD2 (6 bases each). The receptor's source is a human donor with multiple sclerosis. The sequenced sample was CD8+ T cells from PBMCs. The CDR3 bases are TGTGCCAGCAGCTTAGAGTCCCAGGGGAGGTACAATGAGCAGTTCTTC. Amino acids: CASSLESQGRYNEQFF.